This T cell receptor (beta chain) originates from a study of blood T cell repertoires in COVID-19. Overall study: From T cells, B-cell-depleted T cells, or PBMCs came the material, which was cDNA or gDNA.

Germline V gene data show CDR1 as MDHEN and CDR2 as SYDVKM. V lost 4 bases and J 0 bases, leaving 13 bases between the germline ends. The CDR3 runs to 16 residues. The assay was immunoSEQ multiplex PCR, and TCRdb's table has in-frame clones only and misses some. The repertoire holds about 190,000 clones, with roughly 81% as singletons. Seattle's enrolled individuals joined amid active infection and were then monitored longitudinally. The V and J genes are TRBV28 and TRBJ1-5; no clear D. This TCR was sampled from an elderly woman with COVID-19, enrolled during active disease. Sequencing input: peripheral blood. In DNA form, the CDR3 reads TGTGCCAGCAGTTCGTCCAATAGTAATAGCAATCAGCCCCAGCATTTT. Encoded protein: CASSSSNSNSNQPQHF.